Below are 25 T cell receptor beta chains sequenced from a single sample in a study of tumor-infiltrating lymphocytes in primary liver carcinoma. TCR beta cDNA was reverse-transcribed from around 0.55 ug of total RNA. The reaction used a constant-region primer and ProtoScript II reverse transcriptase. TCR beta libraries came from three nested multiplex PCR rounds using slightly modified ARM-PCR. Investigators reported that the first two PCR rounds, at around 9 cycles each, used TRBV1-TRBV30 forward primers with a C-beta reverse primer. TCRdb reanalysed the multiplex PCR reads using MiXCR and keeps one entry per CDR3 protein. The sample has over 95,000 distinct CDR3 sequences, about 70% seen once. Between roughly 17 and 31 mg of unsorted bulk tissue served as the source from which RNA and DNA were co-extracted. Sequencing used liver tumor tissue from sampling region 5. The subset: tumor region T5, tumor centre. These receptors all come from a woman aged 55 to 70 with primary liver carcinoma and hepatitis B virus infection.

This clonotype was observed at least ten times. CDR3 in DNA: TGTGCCAGCAGCGCAGGCGGACTAGCGGGAGACGAGCAGTACTTC. Protein sequence: CASSAGGLAGDEQYF. J is TRBJ2-7 and V is TRBV5-4; 13 nucleotides line up with TRBD2. The CDR3 contains 15 residues. Germline V lookup: CDR1 SGHNT, CDR2 YYREEE (reference sequence). Losses at the gene ends were 4 bases for V and 5 bases for J; bases not matched to a gene: 6.

This clonotype was counted a few times. The V call is TRBV5-1, the J call TRBJ2-2, with no clear D. CDR3 length: 13 residues. Germline CDR1 reads SGHRS; CDR2 reads YFSETQ. The V and J ends lost 6 bases and 5 bases respectively, with 11 bases between them. This chain's CDR3 is CASTFWGTGELFF. The CDR3 DNA reads TGCGCCAGCACCTTTTGGGGTACCGGGGAGCTGTTTTTT.

This clonotype was found once. The V gene is TRBV29-1, the J gene TRBJ2-2, with a weak D call TRBD1 (6 bases). This CDR3 spans 13 amino acids. CDR1 is SQVTM and CDR2 is ANQGSEA in the germline V gene. V lost 7 bases and J lost 3, with 12 bases in between. CDR3 protein: CSAAGQYTGELFF. The CDR3, as DNA: TGCAGCGCTGCCGGACAGTACACCGGGGAGCTGTTTTTT.

A note on this clonotype: This may stem from a read error, because a much larger clone lies one nucleotide away. The CDR3 region has the DNA TGTGCCAGGAGTATACATTCGGGGTCCACCTATGGCTACACCTTC. This codes for CARSIHSGSTYGYTF. The genes are TRBV6-5 and TRBJ1-2, with unresolved D. Trimming removed 9 bases at V and 4 bases at J, with 21 bases between. From germline, CDR1 is MNHEY and CDR2 SVGAGI. The CDR3 runs 15 residues.

With respect to this clonotype: A much larger clone sits a single nucleotide away, making a read error possible. This sequence joins TRBV7-9 and TRBJ1-2; no reliable D call. The CDR3 has 17 amino acids. Per germline, CDR1 SEHNR and CDR2 FQNEAQ (reference sequence). The chain's CDR3 is CVSTLYGPEAANYGYTF. In DNA, the CDR3 is TGTGTCAGCACCTTATATGGCCCCGAGGCGGCCAACTATGGCTACACCTTC.

As regards this clonotype: Since a much larger clone is just one base distant, this may be a read error. The chain uses TRBV6-5 and TRBJ1-2; 8 positions match TRBD1. CDR1 and CDR2 from the germline V gene are MNHEY and SVGAGI. V lost 4 bases, J lost 0 bases, and 7 bases stayed unmatched. The CDR3 is 16 amino acids. CDR3 loop: CASSSWTGPSNYGYTF. CDR3 in DNA: TGTGCCAGCAGTTCCTGGACAGGGCCTTCTAACTATGGCTACACCTTC.

Details on this clonotype: This CDR3 fails to terminate in the conserved phenylalanine or tryptophan, so it likely reflects a read error. The chain recombines TRBV28 with TRBJ2-7, with 8 positions matching TRBD2. Losses at the gene ends were 7 bases for V and 3 bases for J; bases not matched to a gene: 8. Germline V lookup: CDR1 MDHEN, CDR2 SYDVKM. CDR3 length equals 14 residues. CDR3 nucleotide sequence: TGTGCCAGCACCCTGCGGGGGGTTCGCTACGAGCAGTACTCC. Its protein is CASTLRGVRYEQYS.

The chain employs TRBV20-1 and TRBJ1-1; 7 bases are shared with TRBD1. The CDR3 covers 13 residues. Germline V gene lookup returns CDR1 DFQATT and CDR2 SNEGSKA (reference sequence). After removal of 2 bases from V and 6 bases from J, the junction contained 6 bases not matched to a gene. The CDR3 DNA reads as TGCAGTGCTAGACCCAGGGGGGGGGCTGAAGCTTTCTTT. Its protein is CSARPRGGAEAFF.

Notes on this clonotype: The junction and the germline gene differ at one end; a read error may be behind it. The gene calls are TRBV19 and TRBJ2-1; D is ambiguous. Germline V lookup: CDR1 LNHDA, CDR2 SQIVND (reference sequence). This CDR3 contains 11 residues. The CDR3, as DNA: TGTGCCAGTACCCTTAAGGGTGAGCAGCTCTTC. Its translation is CASTLKGEQLF.

The J gene is TRBJ2-3, the V gene TRBV11-2; 11 bases line up with TRBD2. CDR3 length equals 17 residues. Germline V CDR1 and CDR2: SGHAT, FQNNGV. The trim removed 5 bases at V and 5 bases at J, leaving 12 bases unmatched. CDR3 protein: CASSLRLAGPVVDTQYF. DNA for the CDR3: TGTGCCAGCAGCCTGCGACTAGCGGGGCCGGTCGTAGATACGCAGTATTTT.

Details on this clonotype: The junction does not match germline at one end; this may be a read error. The chain joins TRBV7-8 to TRBJ2-7, with 10 bases lining up with TRBD2. Per the germline V gene, CDR1 is SGHVS and CDR2 is FQNEAQ. The CDR3 contains 15 residues. The CDR3, as DNA: TGTGCCTGCAGCTTAGAACTAGCGGGGTACAACGAGAAGTACTTC. Its translation: CACSLELAGYNEKYF.

The chain recombines TRBV20-1 with TRBJ2-7; the match to TRBD2 covers 14 bases. The CDR3 consists of 16 residues. After removal of 6 bases from V and 3 bases from J, the junction contained 10 bases not matched to a gene. Per germline, CDR1 DFQATT and CDR2 SNEGSKA (reference sequence). The CDR3 loop is CSATPGLAGDNYEQYF. The CDR3 DNA reads TGCAGTGCCACTCCGGGACTAGCGGGGGACAACTACGAGCAGTACTTC.

A word on this clonotype: A much larger clone lies one base from this, so it may be a read error. The CDR3 DNA sequence: TGTGCCAGCAGAACACAGGGGGGAAGAGGTACGCAGTATTTT. This sequence encodes CASRTQGGRGTQYF. The rearrangement links TRBV5-4 to TRBJ2-3; 8 positions agree with TRBD1. The CDR3 is 14 amino acids. Germline V gives CDR1 SGHNT, CDR2 YYREEE (reference sequence). After removal of 5 bases from V and 8 bases from J, the junction contained 10 bases not matched to a gene.

As concerns this clonotype: It may be a read error: a sequence one base away is much more abundant. V and J are TRBV10-3 and TRBJ2-3; 10 bases agree with TRBD1. Germline CDR1 is ENHRY and CDR2 is SYGVKD. The CDR3 is 14 amino acids. V dropped 8 bases and J dropped 5; count of bases not matched to a gene: 7. The CDR3 here is CAIERDRGQDTQYF. In DNA, the CDR3 is TGTGCCATCGAGCGAGACAGGGGGCAAGATACGCAGTATTTT.

The chain is built from TRBV11-3 and TRBJ2-7; D is possibly TRBD1 or TRBD2 (5 bases each). Germline V gene data show CDR1 as SGHNT and CDR2 as YENEEA. CDR3 size: 15 residues. V lost 6 bases to trimming and J lost 9 bases, with 24 bases between them. This CDR3 is CASSFAQGLISGQYF. In DNA form, the CDR3 reads TGTGCCAGCAGTTTTGCCCAGGGTCTTATCAGCGGGCAGTACTTC.

The rearrangement links TRBV29-1 to TRBJ2-5, with a weak D call TRBD1 (6 bases). The CDR3 spans 14 residues. V dropped 4 bases and J dropped 1 base, with 13 bases sitting between them. Germline values: CDR1 SQVTM, CDR2 ANQGSEA. The CDR3 here is CSVVKGESQETQYF. For the CDR3, the DNA is TGCAGCGTTGTTAAGGGGGAGTCCCAAGAGACCCAGTACTTC.

The CDR3 here is CASGPGAGAQETQYF. The DNA for the CDR3 is TGCGCCAGCGGGCCCGGCGCAGGGGCGCAAGAGACCCAGTACTTC. V usage is TRBV5-1 and J usage is TRBJ2-5; D perhaps matches TRBD1 (6 bases). Trimming took off 7 bases at V and 2 bases at J, with 18 bases between the two ends. This CDR3 is built from 15 residues. CDR1 and CDR2 (germline): SGHRS, YFSETQ. The variable domain in full, completed from reference TRBV5-1 and TRBJ2-5, reads KAGVTQTPRYLIKTRGQQVTLSCSPISGHRSVSWYQQTPGQGLQFLFEYFSETQRNKGNFPGRFSGRQFSNSRSEMNVSTLELGDSALYLCASGPGAGAQETQYFGPGTRLLVL.

The chain links TRBV29-1 to TRBJ1-3; 9 bases agree with TRBD1. V gave up 4 bases and J gave up 4 bases; unmatched junction bases: 14. This CDR3 comprises 17 residues. Germline V gene lookup returns CDR1 SQVTM and CDR2 ANQGSEA. The CDR3 nucleotides are TGCAGCGTTGCGTGTCGGACAGGGGATATTGCAGGAAACACCATATATTTT. It is translated as CSVACRTGDIAGNTIYF. The full variable domain, with the rest looked up from reference TRBV29-1 and TRBJ1-3, is SAVISQKPSRDICQRGTSLTIQCQVDSQVTMMFWYRQQPGQSLTLIATANQGSEATYESGFVIDKFPISRPNLTFSTLTVSNMSPEDSSIYLCSVACRTGDIAGNTIYFGEGSWLTVV.

The chain links TRBV30 to TRBJ2-3; 7 nucleotides agree with TRBD1. CDR1 and CDR2 from the germline V gene are GTSNPN and SVGIG (reference sequence). The CDR3 is 14 residues long. Trimming at V came to 8 bases and at J to 3 bases, leaving 11 bases not matched to a gene. Written as DNA, the CDR3 is TGTGCCGCATCAGGGGGTGTTGAGACAGATACGCAGTATTTT. Translating it yields CAASGGVETDTQYF.

This clonotype showed up many times. The chain couples TRBV5-5 to TRBJ2-3; possibly TRBD2 for D (5 bases). Germline V lookup: CDR1 SGHKS, CDR2 YYEKEE (reference sequence). Deletions cut 4 bases from V and 2 bases from J, with 11 bases between. The CDR3 sequence is 14 residues long. In DNA, the CDR3 is TGTGCCAGCAGCCCAATAGCGACCACAGATACGCAGTATTTT. It yields the protein CASSPIATTDTQYF.

Points on this clonotype: One end of the junction does not line up with germline, which may come from a read error. The genes are TRBV6-2 or TRBV6-3 and TRBJ1-1; D uncertain. The CDR3 is 13 amino acids. Germline CDR1 is MNHEY and CDR2 is SVGEGT. As DNA, the CDR3 is TGTACCAGCAGTTACTCCCATAACACTGAAGCTTTCTTT. It is translated as CTSSYSHNTEAFF.

This chain uses TRBV11-2 with TRBJ1-2; D is perhaps TRBD1 (5 bases). The CDR3 is 14 amino acids. Germline CDR1 reads SGHAT; CDR2 reads FQNNGV. V lost 5 bases to trimming and J lost 3 bases, with 13 bases between them. The CDR3 is CASSGDWRDYGYTF. The CDR3 DNA follows: TGTGCCAGCAGCGGGGACTGGCGAGACTATGGCTACACCTTC.

To note about this clonotype: Germline and junction disagree at one end, which may indicate a read error. This CDR3 is CAGSYSGWQGAYEQYF. The CDR3 DNA follows: TGTGCCGGCAGCTATTCCGGTTGGCAGGGGGCCTACGAGCAGTACTTC. V usage is TRBV6-5 and J usage is TRBJ2-7; 7 bases are a match to TRBD1. CDR1 MNHEY and CDR2 SVGAGI come from the germline V gene. The CDR3 is 16 residues long.

At least ten counts were recorded for this clonotype. The V and J genes are TRBV29-1 and TRBJ1-1; 7 positions match TRBD1. Germline V CDR1 and CDR2: SQVTM, ANQGSEA. V shed 6 bases, J shed 4 bases, and the junction held 11 bases outside the gene matches. The length of the CDR3 is 14 residues. The CDR3: CSVNRGTMGTEAFF. DNA of the CDR3: TGCAGCGTGAACAGGGGCACTATGGGCACTGAAGCTTTCTTT.

About this clonotype: A junction boundary mismatches the germline segment, possibly from a read error. The chain joins TRBV12-3 or TRBV12-4 to TRBJ2-1, with TRBD2 matching over 10 bases. CDR3 size: 16 residues. The CDR3 here is CARSQSRTSGNNKQFF. The CDR3 bases are TGTGCCAGGAGTCAATCCAGGACTAGCGGTAACAATAAGCAGTTCTTC.